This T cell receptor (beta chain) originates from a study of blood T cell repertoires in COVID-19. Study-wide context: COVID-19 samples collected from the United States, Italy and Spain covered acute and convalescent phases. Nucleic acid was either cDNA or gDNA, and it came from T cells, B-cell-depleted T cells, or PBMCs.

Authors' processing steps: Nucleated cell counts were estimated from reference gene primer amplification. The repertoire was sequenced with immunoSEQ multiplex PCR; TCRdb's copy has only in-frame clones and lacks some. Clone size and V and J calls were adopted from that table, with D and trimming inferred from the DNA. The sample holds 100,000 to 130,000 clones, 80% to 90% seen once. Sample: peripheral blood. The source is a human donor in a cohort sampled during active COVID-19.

The CDR3, as DNA: TGCGCCAGCAGCTTCGGGGTCGGCACTGAAGCTTTCTTT. Its protein is CASSFGVGTEAFF. The gene calls are TRBV5-1 and TRBJ1-1, with D hard to call. Between the trimmed V and J ends, which lost 2 bases and 4 bases, there was a span of 9 bases. This CDR3 has 13 residues. CDR1 and CDR2 from the germline V gene are SGHRS and YFSETQ.